Below, 29 T cell receptor beta chains from the same sample are listed, as sequenced in a study of human T cells and chemical hapten exposure. Blood, whole and unfractionated, served as the source for total RNA extraction. TCRdb reprocessed the 5' RACE reads with MiXCR, giving one entry per CDR3 protein. The sample holds approximately 150,000 distinct CDR3 sequences, 4.1% seen once. The origin of the receptors is a female donor in good health.

This clonotype has a count of ten or more. The chain is built from TRBV28 and TRBJ2-4, with D perhaps TRBD1 or TRBD2 (6 bases each). CDR1 is MDHEN, CDR2 SYDVKM, per germline. The CDR3 is 14 amino acids. V was cut by 6 bases and J by 6 bases, with 15 bases left in between. The CDR3 DNA reads TGTGCCAGCAGACTAGGGGGGCTGATAAACATTCAGTACTTC. Translating it yields CASRLGGLINIQYF.

This clonotype was seen repeatedly, ten times or more. The chain joins TRBV29-1 to TRBJ1-2, with 9 bases lining up with TRBD1. Germline values: CDR1 SQVTM, CDR2 ANQGSEA. Unmatched junction bases numbered 21, after V lost 0 bases and J lost 4 bases. The length of the CDR3 is 20 residues. The CDR3 sequence is CSVEDWGGGTGSRLSYGYTF. The CDR3 coding sequence is TGCAGCGTTGAAGATTGGGGGGGAGGGACAGGGAGTCGTCTGAGCTATGGCTACACCTTC.

This clonotype was found many times. V gene TRBV20-1 combines with J gene TRBJ2-2, with TRBD2 matching 12 bases. This CDR3 spans 16 amino acids. Trimming at V came to 1 base and at J to 7 bases, leaving 7 bases not matched to a gene. Germline lookup yields CDR1 DFQATT and CDR2 SNEGSKA (reference sequence). The CDR3 here is CSARAPSGGAHGELFF. CDR3 coding DNA: TGCAGTGCTAGAGCACCTAGCGGGGGGGCCCACGGGGAGCTGTTTTTT.

This clonotype came up many times. The chain is built from TRBV7-9 and TRBJ1-1; D not certain. Trimming left V 5 bases short and J 4 bases short, with 11 bases between. CDR3 size: 13 residues. In germline, CDR1 is SEHNR, CDR2 FQNEAQ (reference sequence). Here the CDR3 DNA reads TGTGCCAGCAGCACAAGTGCTGGCACTGAAGCTTTCTTT. This sequence encodes CASSTSAGTEAFF.

This clonotype was detected only a few times. The chain employs TRBV11-2 and TRBJ1-1; no clear D gene. Germline values: CDR1 SGHAT, CDR2 FQNNGV. The CDR3 is 15 residues long. Trimming pared 3 bases from V and 4 bases from J, leaving 15 bases between. The DNA of the CDR3 is TGTGCCAGCAGCTTGGAGGGCAAGTCGGGCACTGAAGCTTTCTTT. This sequence encodes CASSLEGKSGTEAFF.

This clonotype was recorded at least ten times. The chain couples TRBV27 to TRBJ1-5; D is perhaps TRBD1 (5 bases). In germline, CDR1 is MNHEY, CDR2 SMNVEV (reference sequence). Deletions cut 3 bases from V and 6 bases from J, with 6 bases between. The CDR3 has 12 amino acids. The CDR3 loop is CASSFRGQPQHF. The CDR3 nucleotides are TGTGCCAGCAGTTTTAGGGGTCAGCCCCAGCATTTT.

This clonotype appeared many times. This chain connects TRBV7-6 to TRBJ2-7; TRBD1 matches at 8 bases. V gave up 4 bases and J gave up 2 bases; unmatched junction bases: 4. This CDR3 contains 14 residues. Germline lookup yields CDR1 SGHVS and CDR2 FNYEAQ. The chain's CDR3 is CASSSQGAAYEQYF. CDR3 DNA: TGTGCCAGCAGCTCTCAGGGGGCTGCCTACGAGCAGTACTTC.

This clonotype was counted between two and nine times. This chain connects TRBV3-1 to TRBJ2-7, with 10 bases that match TRBD1. CDR1 and CDR2 from the germline V gene are LGHDT and YNNKEL (reference sequence). There are 15 residues in the CDR3. The junction had 12 bases not matched to a gene; V was cut back by 3 bases and J by 10 bases. DNA for the CDR3: TGTGCCAGCAGCCACCGTGCGGGACAGGGGCGACTTCAGTACTTC. Its protein is CASSHRAGQGRLQYF.

Comment on this clonotype: A much larger clone lies one base from this, so it may be a read error. The rearrangement uses TRBV9 and TRBJ1-6; 7 positions agree with TRBD1. Looked up from germline, CDR1 is SGDLS and CDR2 is YYNGEE. The CDR3 has 14 amino acids. The CDR3 is CASSPTGLDSPLRF. The CDR3, as DNA: TGTGCCAGCAGCCCGACAGGGTTGGATTCACCCCTCCGCTTT.

This clonotype has a count of ten or more. The chain is built from TRBV5-1 and TRBJ2-5, with D unresolved. The CDR3 totals 16 residues. The germline CDR1 and CDR2 sequences are SGHRS and YFSETQ. Between the trimmed V and J ends, which lost 0 bases and 0 bases, there was a span of 12 bases. The CDR3 DNA reads TGCGCCAGCAGCTTGGTTGTGACACAGTACCAAGAGACCCAGTACTTC. Translating gives CASSLVVTQYQETQYF.

This clonotype was recorded many times. The chain employs TRBV2 and TRBJ2-7; D is unresolved. The CDR3 contains 17 residues. Per the germline V gene, CDR1 is SNHLY and CDR2 is FYNNEI. The V and J ends lost 1 base and 2 bases respectively, with 18 bases between them. CDR3 amino acids: CASSEDASHPVTYEQYF. CDR3 sequence (DNA): TGTGCCAGCAGTGAAGATGCCAGCCATCCGGTAACCTACGAGCAGTACTTC.

This clonotype was counted many times. This chain links TRBV27 with TRBJ2-7; TRBD1 matches at 10 bases. Looked up from germline, CDR1 is MNHEY and CDR2 is SMNVEV (reference sequence). Germline trimming cut 6 bases from V and 7 bases from J; bases unmatched to any gene: 15. The CDR3 is made up of 16 amino acids. The CDR3: CASRDRGYSEFKEQYF. CDR3 DNA sequence: TGTGCCAGCAGGGACAGGGGGTATTCGGAGTTTAAAGAGCAGTACTTC.

This clonotype was seen many times. The chain employs TRBV28 and TRBJ1-5; no clear D gene. In germline, CDR1 is MDHEN, CDR2 SYDVKM. The CDR3 has 13 residues. The V end lost 2 bases, the J end lost 6 bases, and 8 bases lay between the germline ends. The CDR3 sequence is CASSLIRGQPQHF. CDR3 nucleotides: TGTGCCAGCAGTTTAATACGCGGTCAGCCCCAGCATTTT. Together with reference TRBV28 and TRBJ1-5, the CDR3 gives the full variable domain: DVKVTQSSRYLVKRTGEKVFLECVQDMDHENMFWYRQDPGLGLRLIYFSYDVKMKEKGDIPEGYSVSREKKERFSLILESASTNQTSMYLCASSLIRGQPQHFGDGTRLSIL.

This clonotype occurred many times. The rearrangement links TRBV5-4 to TRBJ1-2; TRBD1 matches at 9 bases. Trimming removed 4 bases from V and 3 bases from J; junction bases left unmatched: 7. CDR3 length: 15 amino acids. From germline, CDR1 is SGHNT and CDR2 YYREEE (reference sequence). The DNA of the CDR3 is TGTGCCAGCAGCCTAGGACAGGGGCGGGACTATGGCTACACCTTC. Translating gives CASSLGQGRDYGYTF.

This clonotype was detected ten times or more. The CDR3 loop reads CAISRDGKEKLFF. CDR3 nucleotides: TGTGCCATCAGCCGGGACGGCAAGGAAAAACTGTTTTTT. This chain connects TRBV10-3 to TRBJ1-4, with D possibly matching TRBD1 (5 bases). The CDR3 runs 13 residues. V was trimmed by 6 bases and J by 8 bases, leaving 13 bases between them. Germline CDR1 and CDR2: ENHRY and SYGVKD.

DNA for the CDR3: TGTGCCAGCAGCTTGGGACAGATAAACATTCAGTACTTC. It encodes CASSLGQINIQYF. The chain employs TRBV5-6 and TRBJ2-4, with D tentatively TRBD1 (5 bases). Trimming removed 0 bases from V and 6 bases from J, with 7 bases in between. The length of the CDR3 is 13 residues. Germline V gene data show CDR1 as SGHDT and CDR2 as YYEEEE. Complete variable domain (other parts from reference TRBV5-6 and TRBJ2-4): DAGVTQSPTHLIKTRGQQVTLRCSPKSGHDTVSWYQQALGQGPQFIFQYYEEEERQRGNFPDRFSGHQFPNYSSELNVNALLLGDSALYLCASSLGQINIQYFGAGTRLSVL.

This clonotype was recorded many times. The rearrangement joins TRBV7-9 to TRBJ2-3; possibly TRBD2 for D (5 bases). CDR3 length: 14 amino acids. Germline V gene lookup returns CDR1 SEHNR and CDR2 FQNEAQ (reference sequence). The V gene lost 5 bases and the J gene lost 11 bases, with 20 bases spanning the gap. Here the CDR3 reads CASSLDPRLSRQYF. The CDR3, as DNA: TGTGCCAGCAGCCTAGACCCTCGACTATCGCGGCAGTATTTT.

This clonotype has at least ten counts. This rearrangement joins TRBV7-2 to TRBJ1-5; D might be TRBD1 (6 bases). The V gene lost 5 bases and the J gene lost 5 bases, with 22 bases spanning the gap. The V gene's germline CDR1 is SGHTA and CDR2 FQGNSA. The CDR3 runs 17 residues. CDR3 region: CASSPKLSQGRHQPQHF. Here the CDR3 DNA reads TGTGCCAGCAGCCCGAAACTATCACAGGGTCGACATCAGCCCCAGCATTTT.

In this sample, this clonotype turned up many times. The CDR3 sequence is CASSLPGTQYF. The CDR3 region has the DNA TGTGCCAGCAGCCTGCCGGGGACCCAGTACTTC. The V and J genes are TRBV7-9 and TRBJ2-5; D is unresolved. The CDR3 runs to 11 residues. V shed 5 bases and J shed 7 bases, with 8 bases lying between them. The V gene's germline CDR1 is SEHNR and CDR2 FQNEAQ (reference sequence).

This clonotype was seen many times. This chain links TRBV20-1 with TRBJ2-3; TRBD2 aligns across 12 bases. The CDR3 consists of 16 residues. Germline-derived CDR1 and CDR2 are DFQATT and SNEGSKA (reference sequence). V shed 2 bases, J shed 6 bases, and the junction held 9 bases outside the gene matches. In nucleotides, the CDR3 is TGCAGTGCTAGACGTCCTAGCGGGGGGGCTTTGGATACGCAGTATTTT. It specifies CSARRPSGGALDTQYF.

This clonotype was seen a few times. The chain uses TRBV6-1 and TRBJ1-5; weak D call: TRBD1 (6 bases). This CDR3 has 13 amino acids. V dropped 7 bases and J dropped 5 bases, with 12 bases sitting between them. Germline-derived CDR1 and CDR2 are MNHNS and SASEGT. The CDR3 is CASITGPYQPQHF. In DNA form, the CDR3 reads TGTGCCAGCATCACAGGGCCCTATCAGCCCCAGCATTTT.

Remarks on this clonotype: A much larger clone lies one base from this, so it may be a read error. J is TRBJ2-5 and V is TRBV15; tentative D call: TRBD1 (6 bases). The V end lost 3 bases, the J end lost 7 bases, and 15 bases lay between the germline ends. From germline, CDR1 is LNHNV and CDR2 YYDKDF (reference sequence). The CDR3 runs to 14 residues. CDR3 in DNA: TGTGCCACCAGCAGGGAACAGGGATGTGGGACCCAGTACTTC. It specifies CATSREQGCGTQYF. The full variable domain, with the rest looked up from reference TRBV15 and TRBJ2-5, is DAMVIQNPRYQVTQFGKPVTLSCSQTLNHNVMYWYQQKSSQAPKLLFHYYDKDFNNEADTPDNFQSRRPNTSFCFLDIRSPGLGDTAMYLCATSREQGCGTQYFGPGTRLLVL.

This clonotype was picked up many times. The chain carries TRBV12-3 or TRBV12-4 and TRBJ1-5; TRBD1 agrees at 8 bases. The CDR3 contains 15 residues. The J segment lost 4 bases and the V segment lost 2 bases, leaving 4 bases of the junction unmatched. Here the CDR3 reads CASSLMTGENQPQHF. The CDR3 DNA reads as TGTGCCAGCAGTTTAATGACAGGGGAGAATCAGCCCCAGCATTTT.

This clonotype was picked up many times. This rearrangement joins TRBV7-8 to TRBJ1-5, with D unclear. Germline V gene data show CDR1 as SGHVS and CDR2 as FQNEAQ. Between the trimmed V and J ends, which lost 4 bases and 7 bases, there was a span of 11 bases. The CDR3 totals 13 residues. The DNA of the CDR3 is TGTGCCAGCAGCTCGGCCCCGGGGCAGCCCCAGCATTTT. This encodes CASSSAPGQPQHF.

This clonotype was recorded at least ten times. This chain connects TRBV5-1 to TRBJ2-3; perhaps TRBD2 as D (6 bases). Germline CDR1 is SGHRS and CDR2 is YFSETQ. This CDR3 has 16 residues. Between the trimmed V and J ends, which lost 4 bases and 0 bases, there was a span of 15 bases. The CDR3 DNA sequence: TGCGCCAGCAGCCCGGGTGTGGGGGGTAGCACAGATACGCAGTATTTT. Translation gives CASSPGVGGSTDTQYF.

This clonotype was detected ten times or more. J is TRBJ2-1 and V is TRBV6-2 or TRBV6-3; D is uncertain. The V and J ends lost 2 bases and 4 bases respectively, with 6 bases between them. The CDR3 is made up of 13 amino acids. Per germline, CDR1 MNHEY and CDR2 SVGEGT. The CDR3 spells CASSYADYNEQFF. The CDR3 DNA sequence: TGTGCCAGCAGTTACGCGGATTACAATGAGCAGTTCTTC.

This clonotype was seen repeatedly, ten times or more. V and J are TRBV7-2 and TRBJ1-1, with D perhaps matching TRBD1 (6 bases). V lost 5 bases to trimming and J lost 7 bases, with 14 bases between them. There are 13 residues in the CDR3. CDR1 SGHTA and CDR2 FQGNSA come from the germline V gene. CDR3 loop: CASSLDRSREAFF. In DNA, the CDR3 is TGTGCCAGCAGCCTAGACAGGTCGCGTGAAGCTTTCTTT.

This clonotype has at least ten counts. The J gene is TRBJ2-1, the V gene TRBV7-3, with TRBD1 as a possible D gene (5 bases). The CDR3 totals 13 residues. Germline V gene data show CDR1 as SGHTA and CDR2 as FQGTGA. The V gene lost 5 bases and the J gene lost 10 bases, with 15 bases spanning the gap. CDR3 nucleotides: TGTGCCAGCAGCAGGGCTGTTGGGGCCGAGCAGTTCTTC. Translating it yields CASSRAVGAEQFF.

To note about this clonotype: Given a much more abundant clone one base away, this may be a read error. The CDR3 region is CASSSRAGTHGQYF. The CDR3 DNA is TGTGCCAGCAGCTCTAGGGCGGGCACCCACGGGCAGTACTTC. V and J are TRBV7-2 and TRBJ2-7; tentative D call: TRBD2 (5 bases). The CDR3 spans 14 residues. V lost 4 bases and J lost 9, with 19 bases in between. Germline V gives CDR1 SGHTA, CDR2 FQGNSA.